This record concerns one T cell receptor beta chain sequence. The data were taken from a study of Graves' ophthalmopathy and Graves' hyperthyroidism. Study context: Ahead of any treatment, peripheral blood was obtained at the initial diagnosis.

A duration under 3 months, NOSPECS ≥4, CAS ≥3 and moderate-to-severe activity characterized the donors with ophthalmopathy. RNA transcripts were the template, and TCR beta CDR3 regions were amplified from them. Second-round multiplex PCR followed a first-round RT-PCR using HTBI primers. Via MiXCR, TCRdb re-called the multiplex PCR reads, giving one row per CDR3 protein. The sample lists approximately 700,000 distinct CDR3 sequences, roughly 41% occurring once. This CDR3 spans 14 amino acids. V shed 4 bases, J shed 2 bases, and the junction held 6 bases outside the gene matches. The germline V gene has CDR1 SGDLS and CDR2 YYNGEE.

The chain combines TRBV9 with TRBJ2-7; 7 bases are a match to TRBD2. This clonotype originated in an adult man with Graves' ophthalmopathy. Sequenced sample: peripheral blood. CDR3 coding DNA: TGTGCCAGCAGCCCAGTGGGGGGGACCTACGAGCAGTACTTC. The encoded protein is CASSPVGGTYEQYF.